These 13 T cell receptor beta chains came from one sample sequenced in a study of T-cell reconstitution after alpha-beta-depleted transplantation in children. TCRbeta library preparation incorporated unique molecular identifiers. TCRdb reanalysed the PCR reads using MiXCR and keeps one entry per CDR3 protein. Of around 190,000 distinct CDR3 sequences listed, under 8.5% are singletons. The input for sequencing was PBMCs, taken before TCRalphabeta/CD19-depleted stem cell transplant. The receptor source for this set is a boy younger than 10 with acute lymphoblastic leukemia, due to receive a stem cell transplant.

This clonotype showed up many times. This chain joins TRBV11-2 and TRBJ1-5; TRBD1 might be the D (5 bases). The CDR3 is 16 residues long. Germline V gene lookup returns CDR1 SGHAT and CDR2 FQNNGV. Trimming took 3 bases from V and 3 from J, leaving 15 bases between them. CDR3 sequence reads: CASSFRIRVDNQPQHF. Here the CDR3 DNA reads TGTGCCAGCAGCTTTCGGATCAGGGTAGACAATCAGCCCCAGCATTTT.

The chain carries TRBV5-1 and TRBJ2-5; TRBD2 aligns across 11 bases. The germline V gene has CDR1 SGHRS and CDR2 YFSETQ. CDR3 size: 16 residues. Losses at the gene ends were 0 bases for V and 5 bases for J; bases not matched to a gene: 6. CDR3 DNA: TGCGCCAGCAGCTTGGGGGGACTAGCGGTTCGCGAGACCCAGTACTTC. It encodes CASSLGGLAVRETQYF.

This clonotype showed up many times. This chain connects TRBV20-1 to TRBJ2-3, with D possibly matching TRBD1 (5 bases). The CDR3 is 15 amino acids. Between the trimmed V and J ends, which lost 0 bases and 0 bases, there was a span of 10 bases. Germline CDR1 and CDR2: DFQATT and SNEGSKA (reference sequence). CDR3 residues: CSARDPGISTDTQYF. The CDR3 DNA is TGCAGTGCTAGAGATCCAGGGATTAGCACAGATACGCAGTATTTT.

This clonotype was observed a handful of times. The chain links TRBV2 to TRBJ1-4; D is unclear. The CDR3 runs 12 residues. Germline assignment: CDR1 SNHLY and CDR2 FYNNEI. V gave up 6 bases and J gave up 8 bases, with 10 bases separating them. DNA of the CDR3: TGTGCCAGCAGGGAATCCCGGGAAAAACTGTTTTTT. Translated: CASRESREKLFF.

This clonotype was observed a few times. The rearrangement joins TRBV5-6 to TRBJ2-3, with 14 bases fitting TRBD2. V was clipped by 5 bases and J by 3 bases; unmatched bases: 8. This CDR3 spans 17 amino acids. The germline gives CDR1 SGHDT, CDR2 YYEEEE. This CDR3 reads CASSSGLAGEGTDTQYF. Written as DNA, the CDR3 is TGTGCCAGCAGTTCGGGACTAGCGGGAGAAGGGACAGATACGCAGTATTTT.

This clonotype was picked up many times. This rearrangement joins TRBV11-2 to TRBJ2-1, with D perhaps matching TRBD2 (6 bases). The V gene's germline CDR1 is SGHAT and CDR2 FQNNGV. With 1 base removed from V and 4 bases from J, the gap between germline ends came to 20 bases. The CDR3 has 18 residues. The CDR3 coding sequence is TGTGCCAGCAGCTTAGGAGGAGCGGGCCCCGCCCTTTACAATGAGCAGTTCTTC. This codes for CASSLGGAGPALYNEQFF.

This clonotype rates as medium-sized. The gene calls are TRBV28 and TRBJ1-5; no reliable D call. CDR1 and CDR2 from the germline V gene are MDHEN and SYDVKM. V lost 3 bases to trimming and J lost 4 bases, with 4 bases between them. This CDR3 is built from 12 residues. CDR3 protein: CASSFVNQPQHF. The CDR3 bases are TGTGCCAGCAGTTTCGTGAATCAGCCCCAGCATTTT.

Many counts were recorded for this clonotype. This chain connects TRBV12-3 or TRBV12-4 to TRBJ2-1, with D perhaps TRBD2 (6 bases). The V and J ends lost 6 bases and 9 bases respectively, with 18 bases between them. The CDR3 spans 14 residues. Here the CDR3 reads CASSQTRSYGEQFF. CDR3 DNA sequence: TGTGCCAGCAGCCAGACTAGGTCTTACGGTGAGCAGTTCTTC.

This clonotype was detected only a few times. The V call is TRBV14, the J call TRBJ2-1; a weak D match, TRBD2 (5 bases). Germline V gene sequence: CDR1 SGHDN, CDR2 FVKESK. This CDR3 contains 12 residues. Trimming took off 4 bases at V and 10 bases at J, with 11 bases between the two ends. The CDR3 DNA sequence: TGTGCCAGCAGCCCTACTGACTACGAGCAGTTCTTC. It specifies CASSPTDYEQFF. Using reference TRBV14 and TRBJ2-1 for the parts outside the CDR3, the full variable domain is EAGVTQFPSHSVIEKGQTVTLRCDPISGHDNLYWYRRVMGKEIKFLLHFVKESKQDESGMPNNRFLAERTGGTYSTLKVQPAELEDSGVYFCASSPTDYEQFFGPGTRLTVL.

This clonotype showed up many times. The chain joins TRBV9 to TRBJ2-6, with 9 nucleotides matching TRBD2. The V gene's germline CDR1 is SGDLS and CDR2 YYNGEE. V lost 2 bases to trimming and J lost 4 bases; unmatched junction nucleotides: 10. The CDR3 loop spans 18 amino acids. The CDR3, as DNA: TGTGCCAGCAGCGTCCGCGGGGGGGCCGGTGTGGGGGCCAACGTCCTGACTTTC. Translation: CASSVRGGAGVGANVLTF.

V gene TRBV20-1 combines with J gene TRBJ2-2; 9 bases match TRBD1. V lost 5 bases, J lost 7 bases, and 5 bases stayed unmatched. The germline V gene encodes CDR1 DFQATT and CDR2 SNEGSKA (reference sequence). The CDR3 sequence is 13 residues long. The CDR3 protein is CSAAGQGDGELFF. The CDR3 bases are TGCAGTGCTGCGGGACAGGGAGACGGGGAGCTGTTTTTT.

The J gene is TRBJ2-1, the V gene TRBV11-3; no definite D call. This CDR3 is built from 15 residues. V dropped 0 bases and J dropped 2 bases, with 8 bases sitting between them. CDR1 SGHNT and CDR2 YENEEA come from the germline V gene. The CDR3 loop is CASSLDKLTYNEQFF. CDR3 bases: TGTGCCAGCAGCTTAGATAAGTTGACCTACAATGAGCAGTTCTTC.

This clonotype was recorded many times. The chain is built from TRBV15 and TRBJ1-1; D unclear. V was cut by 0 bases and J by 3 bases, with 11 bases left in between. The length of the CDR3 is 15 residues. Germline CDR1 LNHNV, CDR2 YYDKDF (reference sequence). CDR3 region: CATSRDLSFDTEAFF. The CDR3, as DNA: TGTGCCACCAGCAGAGATTTGTCTTTCGACACTGAAGCTTTCTTT.